Listed below are T cell receptor beta chains from one sample, sequenced in a study of cytomegalovirus exposure and HLA in healthy donors. Data came from immunoSEQ multiplex PCR; TCRdb stores just in-frame clones and leaves some out. The sample lists more than 100,000 clones; roughly 74% were seen once. Material: PBMCs. The receptors come from a woman aged 45-60 years in good health and CMV-seropositive. CDR3s include the opening cysteine and the closing phenylalanine or tryptophan. Each record gives: V gene, J gene, D gene, clone size, CDR3 length, CDR3 DNA, CDR3 protein. D genes are given only for firm matches. Clone size, where shown, is once, few, many, or a class for clones that have expanded.

v_call: TRBV5-1; j_call: TRBJ1-2; d_call: .; clone_size: .; cdr3_length: 12; cdr3_nt: TGCGCCAGCAGGGACAAGAACTATGGCTACACCTTC; cdr3_aa: CASRDKNYGYTF
v_call: TRBV27; j_call: TRBJ2-5; d_call: .; clone_size: .; cdr3_length: 14; cdr3_nt: TGTGCCACCAAGGCGGAACAGGTCCAAGAGACCCAGTACTTC; cdr3_aa: CATKAEQVQETQYF
v_call: TRBV5-5; j_call: TRBJ2-3; d_call: .; clone_size: .; cdr3_length: 14; cdr3_nt: TGTGCCAGCAGCTTTGACCCGGGGGAGGATACGCAGTATTTT; cdr3_aa: CASSFDPGEDTQYF
v_call: TRBV5-1; j_call: TRBJ2-7; d_call: TRBD1; clone_size: few; cdr3_length: 15; cdr3_nt: TGCGCCAGCAGCTTGTTCGAGACAGGGGTGAGGGTGCAGTACTTC; cdr3_aa: CASSLFETGVRVQYF
v_call: TRBV6-5; j_call: TRBJ2-7; d_call: TRBD2; clone_size: .; cdr3_length: 15; cdr3_nt: TGTGCCAGCAGTTACGGGCTAGCGGGGGTCTACGAGCAGTACTTC; cdr3_aa: CASSYGLAGVYEQYF
v_call: TRBV10-3; j_call: TRBJ2-2; d_call: TRBD2; clone_size: .; cdr3_length: 18; cdr3_nt: TGTGCCATCAGTGAAACCGGGACTAGCGGGGCAAACACCGGGGAGCTGTTTTTT; cdr3_aa: CAISETGTSGANTGELFF
v_call: TRBV5-1; j_call: TRBJ2-3; d_call: .; clone_size: .; cdr3_length: 16; cdr3_nt: TGCGCCAGCAGCTTAGTGGACTATCCCTCCACAGATACGCAGTATTTT; cdr3_aa: CASSLVDYPSTDTQYF
v_call: TRBV29-1; j_call: TRBJ2-5; d_call: .; clone_size: .; cdr3_length: 15; cdr3_nt: TGCAGCGTTGAAGAGGCCAACAGGGTGAAAGAGACCCAGTACTTC; cdr3_aa: CSVEEANRVKETQYF
v_call: TRBV21-1; j_call: TRBJ2-6; d_call: .; clone_size: .; cdr3_length: 18; cdr3_nt: TGTGCCAGCAGCAAAGGTAGTCAGGGGCAGCCTGGGGCCAACGTCCTGACTTTC; cdr3_aa: CASSKGSQGQPGANVLTF
v_call: TRBV30; j_call: TRBJ2-7; d_call: TRBD1; clone_size: .; cdr3_length: 14; cdr3_nt: TGTGCCTGGACAGGGGGTGGGGGAACCTACGAGCAGTACTTC; cdr3_aa: CAWTGGGGTYEQYF
v_call: TRBV5-6; j_call: TRBJ1-4; d_call: .; clone_size: .; cdr3_length: 15; cdr3_nt: TGTGCCAGCAGCATAGGACAGACATCGAGGGAAAAACTGTTTTTT; cdr3_aa: CASSIGQTSREKLFF
v_call: TRBV29-1; j_call: TRBJ2-3; d_call: .; clone_size: .; cdr3_length: 11; cdr3_nt: TGCAGCGTTTTCTTGACAGATACGCAGTATTTT; cdr3_aa: CSVFLTDTQYF
v_call: TRBV6-1; j_call: TRBJ1-5; d_call: TRBD1; clone_size: .; cdr3_length: 15; cdr3_nt: TGTGCCAGCACAGCCGGGACAGGTCAAAATCAGCCCCAGCATTTT; cdr3_aa: CASTAGTGQNQPQHF
v_call: TRBV11-2; j_call: TRBJ1-1; d_call: .; clone_size: .; cdr3_length: 13; cdr3_nt: TGTGCCAGCAGCTTACTTTCGAACACTGAAGCTTTCTTT; cdr3_aa: CASSLLSNTEAFF
v_call: TRBV15; j_call: TRBJ2-7; d_call: TRBD1; clone_size: .; cdr3_length: 16; cdr3_nt: TGTGCCACCAGCAGAGAGCTAGACAGGGTGAGCTACGAGCAGTACTTC; cdr3_aa: CATSRELDRVSYEQYF
v_call: TRBV12-5; j_call: TRBJ2-5; d_call: TRBD1; clone_size: .; cdr3_length: 13; cdr3_nt: TGTGCTAGTGGGCGACAGGGGTTAGAGACCCAGTACTTC; cdr3_aa: CASGRQGLETQYF
v_call: TRBV27; j_call: TRBJ1-1; d_call: .; clone_size: .; cdr3_length: 14; cdr3_nt: TGTGCCAGCAGGGAAACAGGGTGGGACACTGAAGCTTTCTTT; cdr3_aa: CASRETGWDTEAFF
v_call: TRBV4-3; j_call: TRBJ2-5; d_call: TRBD2; clone_size: once; cdr3_length: 16; cdr3_nt: TGCGCCAGCAGCCAGGGTTGGACTAGCCGCCAAGAGACCCAGTACTTC; cdr3_aa: CASSQGWTSRQETQYF
v_call: TRBV7-2; j_call: TRBJ1-1; d_call: TRBD1; clone_size: few; cdr3_length: 13; cdr3_nt: TGTGCCAGCAGCCCGGACAGGCGGCCTGAAGCTTTCTTT; cdr3_aa: CASSPDRRPEAFF
v_call: TRBV2; j_call: TRBJ2-1; d_call: TRBD2; clone_size: .; cdr3_length: 15; cdr3_nt: TGTGCCAGCAGATTACTAGCGGGGACGGTTAATGAGCAGTTCTTC; cdr3_aa: CASRLLAGTVNEQFF
v_call: TRBV6-1; j_call: TRBJ2-1; d_call: TRBD1; clone_size: .; cdr3_length: 15; cdr3_nt: TGTGCCAGCAGTGCGGGACAGGGTTCCTACAATGAGCAGTTCTTC; cdr3_aa: CASSAGQGSYNEQFF
v_call: TRBV6-5; j_call: TRBJ1-6; d_call: TRBD1; clone_size: .; cdr3_length: 14; cdr3_nt: TGTGCCAGCAGAGGGGGACAGTATAATTCACCCCTCCACTTT; cdr3_aa: CASRGGQYNSPLHF
v_call: TRBV5-1; j_call: TRBJ1-2; d_call: TRBD1; clone_size: .; cdr3_length: 12; cdr3_nt: TGCGCCAGCAGCCCGACAGGGGATGGCTACACCTTC; cdr3_aa: CASSPTGDGYTF
v_call: TRBV9; j_call: TRBJ1-2; d_call: .; clone_size: .; cdr3_length: 14; cdr3_nt: TGTGCCAGCAGCGTAGGTCGCCCCCGGGATGGCTACACCTTC; cdr3_aa: CASSVGRPRDGYTF
v_call: TRBV27; j_call: TRBJ2-5; d_call: TRBD1; clone_size: .; cdr3_length: 15; cdr3_nt: TGTGCCAGCAGTCGACGGGACAGGGGAAGAGAGACCCAGTACTTC; cdr3_aa: CASSRRDRGRETQYF
v_call: TRBV7-2; j_call: TRBJ2-3; d_call: .; clone_size: .; cdr3_length: 13; cdr3_nt: TGTGCCAGCAGTTACAGGGTTGCAGATACGCAGTATTTT; cdr3_aa: CASSYRVADTQYF
v_call: TRBV7-2; j_call: TRBJ2-1; d_call: TRBD2; clone_size: .; cdr3_length: 14; cdr3_nt: TGTGCCAGCACCTATAGCGGGGGGGCGATTGAGCAGTTCTTC; cdr3_aa: CASTYSGGAIEQFF
v_call: TRBV6-4; j_call: TRBJ2-6; d_call: .; clone_size: .; cdr3_length: 15; cdr3_nt: TGTGCCAGCAGTGAGGGCAGGTCTGGGGCCAACGTCCTGACTTTC; cdr3_aa: CASSEGRSGANVLTF
v_call: TRBV6-1; j_call: TRBJ2-7; d_call: .; clone_size: .; cdr3_length: 14; cdr3_nt: TGTGCCAGCAGTGAAGTCCGCCCCTCCTACGAGCAGTACTTC; cdr3_aa: CASSEVRPSYEQYF
v_call: TRBV11-2; j_call: TRBJ1-1; d_call: TRBD1; clone_size: .; cdr3_length: 13; cdr3_nt: TGTGCCAGCGGGGACAGGTTGAACACTGAAGCTTTCTTT; cdr3_aa: CASGDRLNTEAFF
v_call: TRBV6-1; j_call: TRBJ1-6; d_call: TRBD1; clone_size: .; cdr3_length: 14; cdr3_nt: TGTGCCAGCAATCCGACAGGGGGTATTTCACCCCTCCACTTT; cdr3_aa: CASNPTGGISPLHF
v_call: TRBV29-1; j_call: TRBJ1-1; d_call: .; clone_size: .; cdr3_length: 16; cdr3_nt: TGCAGCGCCGGGGGAGGTCTCGGTGCGCGGAACACTGAAGCTTTCTTT; cdr3_aa: CSAGGGLGARNTEAFF
v_call: TRBV6-6; j_call: TRBJ2-6; d_call: .; clone_size: .; cdr3_length: 15; cdr3_nt: TGTGCCAGCAAGTTGGGGGGAGCTGGGGCCAACGTCCTGACTTTC; cdr3_aa: CASKLGGAGANVLTF
v_call: TRBV7-9; j_call: TRBJ2-7; d_call: .; clone_size: .; cdr3_length: 12; cdr3_nt: TGTGCCACAGGGGACGGATCCTACGAGCAGTACTTC; cdr3_aa: CATGDGSYEQYF
v_call: TRBV9; j_call: TRBJ2-3; d_call: .; clone_size: .; cdr3_length: 17; cdr3_nt: TGTGCCAGCAGCCCCCCCAGGGGCCACACAACCACAGATACGCAGTATTTT; cdr3_aa: CASSPPRGHTTTDTQYF
v_call: TRBV4-2; j_call: TRBJ1-4; d_call: .; clone_size: .; cdr3_length: 15; cdr3_nt: TGTGCCAGCAGCCAAGAAGCACAGGGTGATGAAAAACTGTTTTTT; cdr3_aa: CASSQEAQGDEKLFF
v_call: TRBV7-8; j_call: TRBJ1-5; d_call: .; clone_size: once; cdr3_length: 19; cdr3_nt: TGTGCCAGCAGCTTGGGGGGGGGTACAGGACGCTTTAGCAATCAGCCCCAGCATTTT; cdr3_aa: CASSLGGGTGRFSNQPQHF
v_call: TRBV7-2; j_call: TRBJ2-5; d_call: TRBD2; clone_size: .; cdr3_length: 14; cdr3_nt: TGTGCCAGCAGCTTGACTAGCGGCCAAGAGACCCAGTACTTC; cdr3_aa: CASSLTSGQETQYF
v_call: TRBV7-2; j_call: TRBJ1-2; d_call: TRBD1; clone_size: .; cdr3_length: 15; cdr3_nt: TGTGCCAGCAGCCTTGACAGGGAGAGTGGCTATGGCTACACCTTC; cdr3_aa: CASSLDRESGYGYTF
v_call: TRBV2; j_call: TRBJ1-2; d_call: TRBD1; clone_size: few; cdr3_length: 16; cdr3_nt: TGTGCCAGCAGCAGTATCGGGACAGGGGTGAACTATGGCTACACCTTC; cdr3_aa: CASSSIGTGVNYGYTF
v_call: TRBV29-1; j_call: TRBJ2-1; d_call: .; clone_size: .; cdr3_length: 12; cdr3_nt: TGCAGCGTTTCCGATGAGGCCAATGAGCAGTTCTTC; cdr3_aa: CSVSDEANEQFF
v_call: TRBV27; j_call: TRBJ2-3; d_call: TRBD2; clone_size: .; cdr3_length: 13; cdr3_nt: TGTGCCAGCATCGGGACTACCACAGATACGCAGTATTTT; cdr3_aa: CASIGTTTDTQYF
v_call: TRBV7-2; j_call: TRBJ1-4; d_call: .; clone_size: .; cdr3_length: 14; cdr3_nt: TGTGCCAGCAGCTTAAGCCTGACTAATGAAAAACTGTTTTTT; cdr3_aa: CASSLSLTNEKLFF
v_call: TRBV4-1; j_call: TRBJ1-6; d_call: .; clone_size: .; cdr3_length: 11; cdr3_nt: TGCGCCATCCCCCCGGGGTATCTCCTCCACTTT; cdr3_aa: CAIPPGYLLHF
v_call: TRBV10-1; j_call: TRBJ2-7; d_call: .; clone_size: once; cdr3_length: 13; cdr3_nt: TGCGCCAGCAGTGACAGGGACACCTACGAGCAGTACTTC; cdr3_aa: CASSDRDTYEQYF
v_call: TRBV19; j_call: TRBJ2-1; d_call: TRBD1; clone_size: once; cdr3_length: 15; cdr3_nt: TGTGCCAGTAGTATTGGACAGGGGCTAAACAATGAGCAGTTCTTC; cdr3_aa: CASSIGQGLNNEQFF
v_call: TRBV19; j_call: TRBJ2-2; d_call: .; clone_size: .; cdr3_length: 15; cdr3_nt: TGTGCCAGTAGTATAATGTCGAGGAGAACCGGGGAGCTGTTTTTT; cdr3_aa: CASSIMSRRTGELFF
v_call: TRBV6-1; j_call: TRBJ2-3; d_call: TRBD1; clone_size: .; cdr3_length: 16; cdr3_nt: TGTGCCAGCAGCGAAGGGGGGACAGGGGGAGGAGATACGCAGTATTTT; cdr3_aa: CASSEGGTGGGDTQYF
v_call: TRBV6-4; j_call: TRBJ1-5; d_call: .; clone_size: .; cdr3_length: 13; cdr3_nt: TGTGCCATCAGTCTCACAGCCGATCAGCCCCAGCATTTT; cdr3_aa: CAISLTADQPQHF